These T cell receptor beta chains were read from a single sample in a study of regulatory T cells in long-lasting Graves disease. One entry per CDR3 protein, called by TCRdb with MiXCR from the multiplex PCR reads. The sample yields roughly 450,000 distinct CDR3 sequences, 20% to 25% seen once. This specimen was peripheral blood mononuclear cells (PBMCs), taken when the disease was refractory, from a patient treated with antithyroid drugs. These TCRs come from a female donor with Graves disease. Both conserved end residues are part of each CDR3. D genes are given only for firm matches. Some rows have no size entry. The others give once, few or many, or a class for an expanded clone.

>once|TRBD2|TRBJ2-7|TRBV20-1
TGCAGTGCAGACGGGACTAGCGGTCCAGGGGCCTACGAGCAGTACTTC
CSADGTSGPGAYEQYF
>-|-|TRBJ2-1|TRBV6-1
TGTGCCAGCAGTCCCGGGACAGTGGGGAGGGGTGAGCAGTTCTTC
CASSPGTVGRGEQFF
>few|-|TRBJ2-2|TRBV9
TGTGCCAGCAGCGCCCGATTGACCGGGGAGCTGTTTTTT
CASSARLTGELFF
>many|-|TRBJ1-1|TRBV27
TGTGCCAGCAGTTCCCCTGCGGCAACGAACACTGAAGCTTTCTTT
CASSSPAATNTEAFF
>many|-|TRBJ1-2|TRBV20-1
TGCAGTGCTAGAGAAGACGGACAGTCGGGGAACTATGGCTACACCTTC
CSAREDGQSGNYGYTF
>few|TRBD1|TRBJ1-6|TRBV19
TGTGCCAGTAGTATAGACCTGGACAGGAATAATTCACCCCTCCACTTT
CASSIDLDRNNSPLHF
>-|TRBD1|TRBJ1-2|TRBV25-1
TGTGCCAGCCGTGGAGACAGGGGCGGCTACACCTTC
CASRGDRGGYTF
>-|-|TRBJ1-3|TRBV29-1
TGCAGCGTTGAACCAATCCCAACAAGCTCTGGAAACACCATATATTTT
CSVEPIPTSSGNTIYF
>many|-|TRBJ1-1|TRBV2
TGTGCCAGCGAGGGGACGGCGAACACTGAAGCTTTCTTT
CASEGTANTEAFF
>many|TRBD1|TRBJ1-1|TRBV28
TGTGCCAGCAGGGCACGGGCCGGGACAGACGACCCTCGGGAAGCTTTCTTT
CASRARAGTDDPREAFF
>-|-|TRBJ2-3|TRBV20-1
TGCAGTGCGGTAGTGGACCTGTTCCTAGATACGCAGTATTTT
CSAVVDLFLDTQYF
>many|TRBD1|TRBJ2-7|TRBV2
TGTGCCAGCAGTGAAGGGACAGGGGCCCACGAGCAGTACTTC
CASSEGTGAHEQYF
>-|-|TRBJ1-1|TRBV20-1
TGCAGTAGTTACGGCGGGCGCCTTGAAGCTTTCTTT
CSSYGGRLEAFF
>few|TRBD2|TRBJ2-5|TRBV3-1
TGTGCCAGCAGCCCATTAGCGGGGATTTCGGAGACCCAGTACTTC
CASSPLAGISETQYF
>many|-|TRBJ1-1|TRBV12-3/TRBV12-4
TGTGCCAGCAGTATAGCGGGGACGAACACTGAAGCTTTCTTT
CASSIAGTNTEAFF
>-|-|TRBJ2-7|TRBV29-1
TGCAGCGTTGTCCTACTGGTTAACGAGCAGTACTTC
CSVVLLVNEQYF
>few|-|TRBJ2-5|TRBV6-1
TGTGCCAGCAGTATCATACACCAAGAGACCCAGTACTTC
CASSIIHQETQYF
>many|TRBD1|TRBJ2-5|TRBV7-9
TGTGCCAGCAGCCCCTCACAGGGGTACCAAGAGACCCAGTACTTC
CASSPSQGYQETQYF
>-|-|TRBJ2-7|TRBV3-1
TGTGCCAGCAGCCCCGCCCGGGACCCAGCTACGCGGCAGTACTTC
CASSPARDPATRQYF
>few|-|TRBJ2-2|TRBV20-1
TGCAGTGCTCTGTATAACGGGGAGCTGTTTTTT
CSALYNGELFF
>-|TRBD2|TRBJ2-1|TRBV20-1
TGCAGTGCCTTAGCGGGAGGGCCCTTAGGGGAGCAGTTCTTC
CSALAGGPLGEQFF
>-|-|TRBJ1-1|TRBV19
TGTGCCAGTAGGGGGCACCAGAACACTGAAGCTTTCTTT
CASRGHQNTEAFF
>many|TRBD1|TRBJ1-3|TRBV12-3/TRBV12-4
TGTGCCAGCAGTTCTAACCGGGACAGGTTTGGAAACACCATATATTTT
CASSSNRDRFGNTIYF
>-|TRBD2|TRBJ2-3|TRBV6-1
TGTGCCACCCTCGGGGCTAGCGGCTCCACAGATACGCAGTATTTT
CATLGASGSTDTQYF
>many|-|TRBJ2-5|TRBV20-1
TGCAGTGCTAGGCGGATAGCCGACGCGAAGACCCAGTACTTC
CSARRIADAKTQYF
>many|-|TRBJ2-7|TRBV6-1
TGTGCCAGCAGGCCGGGACTTCTGAGCTCCTACGAGCAGTACTTC
CASRPGLLSSYEQYF
>many|-|TRBJ1-5|TRBV28
TGTGCCAGCATCCTCCCGGATCAGCCCCAGCATTTT
CASILPDQPQHF
>many|-|TRBJ1-1|TRBV29-1
TGCAGCGTTGCGGGACACATGAACACTGAAGCTTTCTTT
CSVAGHMNTEAFF
>-|TRBD1|TRBJ2-3|TRBV24-1
TGTGCCACCAGTGACCAGGGGGTCGGAAACACAGATACGCAGTATTTT
CATSDQGVGNTDTQYF
>-|-|TRBJ2-3|TRBV6-2/TRBV6-3
TGTGCCAGCAGTGAAATGGCGGGGGCAAGCACAGATACGCAGTATTTT
CASSEMAGASTDTQYF
>many|-|TRBJ1-4|TRBV28
TGTGCCAGCAGTACCGGCGGGACCCTAGGGGAAAAACTGTTTTTT
CASSTGGTLGEKLFF
>many|-|TRBJ2-7|TRBV6-2/TRBV6-3
TGTGCCAGCAGTTACTCTGAGGTTTCGGAGCAGTACTTC
CASSYSEVSEQYF
>-|TRBD2|TRBJ2-5|TRBV28
TGTGCCAGCAGTTTATCGGGGGGGACCCAAGAGACCCAGTACTTC
CASSLSGGTQETQYF
>few|-|TRBJ1-5|TRBV5-1
TGCGCCAGCAGCTTGGTATCTGGGGATGGTCAGCCCCAGCATTTT
CASSLVSGDGQPQHF
>-|TRBD1|TRBJ1-1|TRBV5-1
TGCGCCAGCAGCTTGTCTTCGGTTGGACAGGCCCCGAACACTGAAGCTTTCTTT
CASSLSSVGQAPNTEAFF
>many|-|TRBJ2-5|TRBV12-3/TRBV12-4
TGTGCCAGCAGTCCCGGACAGACACAGGAGACCCAGTACTTC
CASSPGQTQETQYF
>-|TRBD1|TRBJ2-4|TRBV5-6
TGTGCCAGCAGCTTGGAACCGGGACAGACGGCCAAAAACATTCAGTACTTC
CASSLEPGQTAKNIQYF
>few|-|TRBJ2-1|TRBV20-1
TGCAGTGCTTGGACTTACTCCTACAATGAGCAGTTCTTC
CSAWTYSYNEQFF
>-|TRBD1|TRBJ2-7|TRBV20-1
TGCAGTGCTGCTCCGGGACAGGGGGCCAACGAGCAGTACTTC
CSAAPGQGANEQYF
>-|-|TRBJ2-7|TRBV27
TGTGCCAGCAGGCGACAGCAAAGTGGAAAGCAGTACTTC
CASRRQQSGKQYF